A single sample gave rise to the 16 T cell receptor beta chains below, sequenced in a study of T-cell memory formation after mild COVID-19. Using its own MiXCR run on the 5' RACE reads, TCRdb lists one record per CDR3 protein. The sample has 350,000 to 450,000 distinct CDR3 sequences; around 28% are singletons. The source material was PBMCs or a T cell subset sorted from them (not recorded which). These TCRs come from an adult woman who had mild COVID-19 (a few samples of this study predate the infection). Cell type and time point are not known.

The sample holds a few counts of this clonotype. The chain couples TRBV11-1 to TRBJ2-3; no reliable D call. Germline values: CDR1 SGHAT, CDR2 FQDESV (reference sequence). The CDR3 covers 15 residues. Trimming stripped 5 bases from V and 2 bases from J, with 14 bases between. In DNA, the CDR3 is TGTGCCAGCAGCATCAGGTATCGTGACACAGATACGCAGTATTTT. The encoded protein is CASSIRYRDTDTQYF.

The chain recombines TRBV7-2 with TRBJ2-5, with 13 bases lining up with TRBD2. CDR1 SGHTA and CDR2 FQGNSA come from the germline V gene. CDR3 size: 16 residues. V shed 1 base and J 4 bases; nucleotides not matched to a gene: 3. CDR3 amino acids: CASSLGLAGGGETQYF. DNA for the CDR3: TGTGCCAGCAGCTTAGGACTAGCGGGAGGAGGAGAGACCCAGTACTTC.

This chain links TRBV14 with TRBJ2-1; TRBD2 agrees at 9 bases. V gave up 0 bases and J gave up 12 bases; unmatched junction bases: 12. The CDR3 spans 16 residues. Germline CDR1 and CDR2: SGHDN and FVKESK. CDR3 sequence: CASSQDASSGTLGQFF. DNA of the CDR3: TGTGCCAGCAGCCAAGATGCGTCTAGCGGGACCCTGGGGCAGTTCTTC.

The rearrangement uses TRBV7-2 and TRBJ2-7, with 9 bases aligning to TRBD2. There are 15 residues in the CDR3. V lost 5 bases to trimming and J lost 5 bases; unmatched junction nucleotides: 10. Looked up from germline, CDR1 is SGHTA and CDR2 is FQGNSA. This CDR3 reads CASSRLAGVSDEQYF. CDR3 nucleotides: TGTGCCAGCAGCAGGTTAGCGGGAGTGTCCGACGAGCAGTACTTC. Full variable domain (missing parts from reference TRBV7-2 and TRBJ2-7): GAGVSQSPSNKVTEKGKDVELRCDPISGHTALYWYRQSLGQGLEFLIYFQGNSAPDKSGLPSDRFSAERTGGSVSTLTIQRTQQEDSAVYLCASSRLAGVSDEQYFGPGTRLTVT.

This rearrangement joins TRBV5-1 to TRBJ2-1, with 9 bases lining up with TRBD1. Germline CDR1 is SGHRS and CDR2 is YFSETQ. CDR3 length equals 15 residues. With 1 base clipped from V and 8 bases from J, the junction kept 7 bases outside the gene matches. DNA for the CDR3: TGCGCCAGCAGCTTGAGGGGACAGGGTAGCGATGAGCAGTTCTTC. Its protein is CASSLRGQGSDEQFF.

The CDR3 region is CASSLGRLSYNEQFF. As DNA, the CDR3 is TGTGCCAGCAGCCTCGGAAGGTTATCGTACAATGAGCAGTTCTTC. The chain uses TRBV3-1 and TRBJ2-1; D is undetermined. Trimming removed 4 bases from V and 4 bases from J, with 14 bases in between. Per germline, CDR1 LGHDT and CDR2 YNNKEL (reference sequence). The CDR3 is 15 residues long.

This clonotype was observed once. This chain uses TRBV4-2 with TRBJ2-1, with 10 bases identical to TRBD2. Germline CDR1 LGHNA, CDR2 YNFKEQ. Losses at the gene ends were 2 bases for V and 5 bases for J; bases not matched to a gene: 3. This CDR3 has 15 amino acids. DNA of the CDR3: TGTGCCAGCAGCCAACTTAGCGGGGGGAACAATGAGCAGTTCTTC. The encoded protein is CASSQLSGGNNEQFF.

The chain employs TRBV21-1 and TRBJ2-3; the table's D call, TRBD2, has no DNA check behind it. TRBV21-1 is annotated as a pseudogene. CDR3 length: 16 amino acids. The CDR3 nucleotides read TGTGCCAGCAGCAAAGAAGCGGGGGGGCACACAGATACGCAGTATTTT. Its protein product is CASSKEAGGHTDTQYF.

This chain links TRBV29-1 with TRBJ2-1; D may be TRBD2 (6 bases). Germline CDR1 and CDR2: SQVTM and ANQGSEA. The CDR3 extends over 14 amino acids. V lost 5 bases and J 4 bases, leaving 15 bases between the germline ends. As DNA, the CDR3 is TGCAGCGTTAGATGGGACTTTGCGTACAATGAGCAGTTCTTC. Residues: CSVRWDFAYNEQFF.

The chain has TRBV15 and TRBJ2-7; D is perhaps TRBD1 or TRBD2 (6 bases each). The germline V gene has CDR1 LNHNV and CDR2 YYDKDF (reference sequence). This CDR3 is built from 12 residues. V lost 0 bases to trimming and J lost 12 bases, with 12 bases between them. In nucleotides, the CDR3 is TGTGCCACCAGCAGAGAGGGGGGACATCTGTACTTC. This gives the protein CATSREGGHLYF.

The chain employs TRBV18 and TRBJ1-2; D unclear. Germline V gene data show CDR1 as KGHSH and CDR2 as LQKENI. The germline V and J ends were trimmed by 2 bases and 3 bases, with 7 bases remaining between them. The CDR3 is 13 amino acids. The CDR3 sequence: CASSPDNYYGYTF. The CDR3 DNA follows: TGTGCCAGCTCACCAGACAACTACTATGGCTACACCTTC.

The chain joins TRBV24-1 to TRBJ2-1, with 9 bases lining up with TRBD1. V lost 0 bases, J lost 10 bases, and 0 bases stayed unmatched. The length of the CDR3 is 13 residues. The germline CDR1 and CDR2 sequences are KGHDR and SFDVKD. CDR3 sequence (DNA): TGTGCCACCAGTGATTTGGGGACAGGGGAGCAGTTCTTC. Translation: CATSDLGTGEQFF.

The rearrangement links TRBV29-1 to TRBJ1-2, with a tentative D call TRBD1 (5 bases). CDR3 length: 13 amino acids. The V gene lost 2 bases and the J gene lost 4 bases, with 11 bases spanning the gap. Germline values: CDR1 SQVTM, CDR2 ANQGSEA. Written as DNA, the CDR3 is TGCAGCGTTGAAATAGGGGACGGCTATGGCTACACCTTC. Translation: CSVEIGDGYGYTF.

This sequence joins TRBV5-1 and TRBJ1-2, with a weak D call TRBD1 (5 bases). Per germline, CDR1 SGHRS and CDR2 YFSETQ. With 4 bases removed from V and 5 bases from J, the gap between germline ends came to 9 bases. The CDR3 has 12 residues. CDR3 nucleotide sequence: TGCGCCAGCAGCGCCCCAGGGTATGGCTACACCTTC. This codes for CASSAPGYGYTF.

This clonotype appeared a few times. CDR3 residues: CSARDFLAGGLSYEQYF. The DNA for the CDR3 is TGCAGTGCTAGAGATTTCCTAGCGGGAGGCCTCTCCTACGAGCAGTACTTC. The rearrangement uses TRBV20-1 and TRBJ2-7, with 11 bases aligning to TRBD2. This CDR3 contains 17 residues. The germline V gene encodes CDR1 DFQATT and CDR2 SNEGSKA (reference sequence). The V segment lost 0 bases and the J segment 0 bases; nucleotides outside the gene matches: 7.

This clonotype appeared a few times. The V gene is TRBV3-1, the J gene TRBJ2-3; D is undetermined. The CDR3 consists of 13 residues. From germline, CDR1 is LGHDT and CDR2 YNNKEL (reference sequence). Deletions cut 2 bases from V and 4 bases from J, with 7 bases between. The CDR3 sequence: CASSQIWSDTQYF. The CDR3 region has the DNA TGTGCCAGCAGCCAAATTTGGTCAGATACGCAGTATTTT.